This T cell receptor (beta chain) was identified during a study of vaccination and CD4 T cells after COVID-19. TCRdb re-called the PCR reads through MiXCR, storing one row per CDR3 protein. The sample has about 19,000 distinct CDR3 sequences; about 62% are singletons. CDR1 is SNHLY, CDR2 FYNNEI, per germline. The CDR3 sequence is 13 residues long. With 4 bases removed from V and 1 base from J, the gap between germline ends came to 7 bases. The specimen comprised CD4+ T cells from blood, sampled after SARS-CoV-2 vaccination. The V and J genes are TRBV2 and TRBJ2-5; D gene unclear. This receptor was taken from a human donor who had recovered from COVID-19. The CDR3 is CASSGQLQETQYF. The CDR3 DNA sequence: TGTGCCAGCAGTGGGCAGCTCCAAGAGACCCAGTACTTC.